This TCR beta chain was recovered during a study of shared clonotypes between healthy human individuals. A remark on this clone: Its target is not known.

General observations from the study: The represented genetic and exposure-history diversity was limited by the small number of donors. In contrast to clonotypes shared by all four donors, non-shared clonotypes had lower generation probabilities.

Using immunoSEQ multiplex PCR, the repertoire was profiled, and TCRdb retains in-frame clones only, with some absent. The sample yields some 2,000,000 clones, 85% to 95% seen once. CDR1 and CDR2 (germline): SGHNT, YENEEA. Trimming took 1 base from V and 3 from J, leaving 15 bases between them. The CDR3 is 17 amino acids. Partitioning of CD4+ cells yielded a CD45RA+ naive subset and a CD45RA-negative memory subset. Source material: naive CD4+ T cells sorted from blood. Subset of the sample: CD45RA+ positively selected. The V gene is TRBV11-3, the J gene TRBJ2-2, with TRBD2 as a possible D gene (6 bases). The receptor was derived from a man younger than 35 in good health. Written as DNA, the CDR3 is TGTGCCAGCAGCTTAGTAAGCACTAGCTTTGACACCGGGGAGCTGTTTTTT. Its translation is CASSLVSTSFDTGELFF.